The next 18 T cell receptor beta chains were all read from a single sample in a study of T cell changes during pregnancy in multiple sclerosis (dated by TCRdb to about 2019). Libraries came from the immunoSEQ multiplex PCR assay. TCRdb mirrors the immuneACCESS table, restricted to in-frame sequences. Some clones are absent from its copies; in checked studies, under half trace to an unresolved V gene, and the reason for the others is unknown. Present in this sample are 40,000 or so clones, 85% to 90% of which were seen just once. The top ten hold 1% to 1.5% of the sample. Source: CD4+ T cells from peripheral blood mononuclear cells, taken in the first trimester of pregnancy. These receptors all stem from a female donor with multiple sclerosis, enrolled in a pregnancy study.

The rearrangement links TRBV27 to TRBJ2-1, with TRBD2 as a possible D gene (5 bases). The CDR3 consists of 15 residues. CDR1 is MNHEY, CDR2 SMNVEV, per germline (reference sequence). The germline V and J ends were trimmed by 5 bases and 4 bases, with 15 bases remaining between them. CDR3 residues: CASSRRILAYNEQFF. The CDR3 nucleotides are TGTGCCAGCAGTCGGAGGATATTAGCGTACAATGAGCAGTTCTTC.

The chain employs TRBV5-6 and TRBJ1-2, with a weak D call TRBD1 (6 bases). This CDR3 has 16 residues. The germline V gene has CDR1 SGHDT and CDR2 YYEEEE. Trimming took 4 bases from V and 3 from J, leaving 19 bases between them. The CDR3 DNA reads as TGTGCCAGCAGCGAACCGGGACAAAGGCTTGACTATGGCTACACCTTC. This translates into CASSEPGQRLDYGYTF.

The V and J genes are TRBV28 and TRBJ2-7; D possibly corresponds to TRBD2 (7 bases). There are 14 residues in the CDR3. V was clipped by 8 bases and J by 3 bases, with 17 bases between them. CDR1 and CDR2 from the germline V gene are MDHEN and SYDVKM. DNA for the CDR3: TGTGCCAGCGGGGAGGGGGGGCAAGTCTACGAGCAGTACTTC. Its protein is CASGEGGQVYEQYF.

The CDR3 DNA follows: TGCGCCAGCAGCTTGGGACTAAATAGGGACACTGAAGCTTTCTTT. Encoded protein: CASSLGLNRDTEAFF. The rearrangement links TRBV5-1 to TRBJ1-1; D uncertain. Germline loops: CDR1 SGHRS, CDR2 YFSETQ. CDR3 length: 15 amino acids. V lost 0 bases to trimming and J lost 3 bases, with 12 bases between them.

The V gene is TRBV5-1, the J gene TRBJ2-3; perhaps TRBD2 as D (5 bases). The V end lost 2 bases, the J end lost 1 base, and 14 bases lay between the germline ends. There are 16 residues in the CDR3. The germline gives CDR1 SGHRS, CDR2 YFSETQ. For the CDR3, the DNA is TGCGCCAGCAGCTTTGAACCGGGATTCGGCACAGATACGCAGTATTTT. Protein: CASSFEPGFGTDTQYF.

V is TRBV6-6 and J is TRBJ2-3, with 7 bases lining up with TRBD2. The CDR3 loop spans 15 amino acids. J gave up 2 bases and V 4 bases, and 6 bases lay outside the gene matches. The V gene's germline CDR1 is MNHNY and CDR2 SVGAGI (reference sequence). CDR3 sequence (DNA): TGTGCCAGCAGTTTCGAGCGGGGCCTCACAGATACGCAGTATTTT. Translating gives CASSFERGLTDTQYF.

J is TRBJ1-4 and V is TRBV28, with 9 bases that match TRBD1. V lost 6 bases to trimming and J lost 6 bases; unmatched junction nucleotides: 8. The CDR3 runs 15 residues. Germline CDR1 and CDR2: MDHEN and SYDVKM. The CDR3 is CASRGGTGTHEKLFF. The CDR3 DNA sequence: TGTGCCAGCAGGGGCGGGACAGGGACCCATGAAAAACTGTTTTTT.

The chain joins TRBV18 to TRBJ2-3, with D unresolved. The germline gives CDR1 KGHSH, CDR2 LQKENI. The CDR3 consists of 13 residues. Trimming left V 3 bases short and J 4 bases short, with 8 bases between. The DNA of the CDR3 is TGTGCCAGCTCACCCTATTTGCCAGATACGCAGTATTTT. Amino acids: CASSPYLPDTQYF.

The V call is TRBV19, the J call TRBJ1-5; 11 nucleotides line up with TRBD1. This CDR3 region has 18 residues. Germline lookup yields CDR1 LNHDA and CDR2 SQIVND (reference sequence). Trimming took 5 bases from V and 5 from J; bases not matched to a gene: 14. CDR3 nucleotides: TGTGCCAGTAGTGTAGGGGGTGGGACAGGGGGAACCTATCAGCCCCAGCATTTT. This gives the protein CASSVGGGTGGTYQPQHF.

This chain connects TRBV10-3 to TRBJ1-1; TRBD1 matches at 11 bases. CDR1 and CDR2 from the germline V gene are ENHRY and SYGVKD. Trimming removed 6 bases from V and 4 bases from J; junction bases left unmatched: 10. There are 16 residues in the CDR3. For the CDR3, the DNA is TGTGCCATCAGCAACTCCGGGACAGGGGGTGGCACTGAAGCTTTCTTT. The encoded protein is CAISNSGTGGGTEAFF.

J is TRBJ2-2 and V is TRBV6-4, with D possibly matching TRBD2 (5 bases). CDR3 length: 14 residues. Germline V gene data show CDR1 as MRHNA and CDR2 as SNTAGT. Trimming left V 3 bases short and J 4 bases short, with 9 bases between. The CDR3 sequence is CASSENSATGELFF. CDR3 sequence (DNA): TGTGCCAGCAGTGAGAATAGCGCCACCGGGGAGCTGTTTTTT.

This clone showed up just once. This chain links TRBV9 with TRBJ1-4, with unresolved D. With 3 bases removed from V and 0 bases from J, the gap between germline ends came to 9 bases. The CDR3 sequence is 15 residues long. CDR1 and CDR2 (germline): SGDLS, YYNGEE. For the CDR3, the DNA is TGTGCCAGCAGCGCCGGAGTGACAACTAATGAAAAACTGTTTTTT. Its translation is CASSAGVTTNEKLFF.

The chain combines TRBV9 with TRBJ2-3; 11 bases line up with TRBD1. The CDR3 covers 16 residues. V shed 5 bases and J 5 bases; nucleotides not matched to a gene: 10. The germline V gene has CDR1 SGDLS and CDR2 YYNGEE. The DNA of the CDR3 is TGTGCCAGCAGGGCAACTGGGACAGGGGGGGTAGATACGCAGTATTTT. Protein sequence: CASRATGTGGVDTQYF.

V usage is TRBV10-3 and J usage is TRBJ2-7; TRBD1 might be the D (5 bases). V gave up 0 bases and J gave up 4 bases, with 16 bases separating them. The CDR3 loop spans 16 amino acids. Germline V gene sequence: CDR1 ENHRY, CDR2 SYGVKD. The CDR3 nucleotides are TGTGCCATCAGTGAGTCTCGGTCAGTTAGGGGTTACGAGCAGTACTTC. Translated: CAISESRSVRGYEQYF.

The chain uses TRBV7-9 and TRBJ2-3, with 15 bases lining up with TRBD2. Trimming at V came to 5 bases and at J to 1 base, leaving 4 bases not matched to a gene. This CDR3 has 17 amino acids. Germline CDR1 reads SEHNR; CDR2 reads FQNEAQ (reference sequence). In DNA form, the CDR3 reads TGTGCCAGCAGCCCGGGACTAGCGGGAGGCCGCACAGATACGCAGTATTTT. Translation gives CASSPGLAGGRTDTQYF.

The chain uses TRBV5-1 and TRBJ2-3, with TRBD1 matching over 8 bases. The length of the CDR3 is 16 residues. Germline CDR1 is SGHRS and CDR2 is YFSETQ. The V segment lost 0 bases and the J segment 1 base; nucleotides outside the gene matches: 4. This CDR3 reads CASSLAGGQGTDTQYF. CDR3 nucleotide sequence: TGCGCCAGCAGCTTGGCCGGGGGACAGGGCACAGATACGCAGTATTTT. Full variable domain (remainder filled in from reference TRBV5-1 and TRBJ2-3): KAGVTQTPRYLIKTRGQQVTLSCSPISGHRSVSWYQQTPGQGLQFLFEYFSETQRNKGNFPGRFSGRQFSNSRSEMNVSTLELGDSALYLCASSLAGGQGTDTQYFGPGTRLTVL.

J is TRBJ2-1 and V is TRBV5-6; TRBD2 agrees at 10 bases. After removal of 4 bases from V and 9 bases from J, the junction contained 16 bases not matched to a gene. Germline lookup yields CDR1 SGHDT and CDR2 YYEEEE. The CDR3 is 17 amino acids. DNA for the CDR3: TGTGCCAGCAGCGCCTTGGCTAGCGGGAGTAGTACGCTTGAGCAGTTCTTC. Encoded protein: CASSALASGSSTLEQFF.

This clone appeared a few times. The chain joins TRBV19 to TRBJ1-4; possible D gene TRBD1, 6 bases. The CDR3 sequence is 15 residues long. V lost 4 bases, J lost 6 bases, and 15 bases lay in between. Germline V gene lookup returns CDR1 LNHDA and CDR2 SQIVND (reference sequence). DNA of the CDR3: TGTGCCAGTAGTAGCGGGGGCGGGACCTATGAAAAACTGTTTTTT. It encodes CASSSGGGTYEKLFF.